This T cell receptor beta chain was captured by sequencing in a study of cytomegalovirus exposure and HLA in healthy donors. Overall study: Among the 300 to 450 genotyped donors, approximately 82% were placed in the Caucasian-associated ancestry cluster. Study-wide findings and caveats: In vitro confirmation showed a few CMV-associated chains to be CMV antigen specific. One cluster of highly shared sequence variants probably arose as a sequencing artifact.

The study ran its PCR with 60 Vbeta and 13 Jbeta primers. Authors' methods: A follow-up analysis tallied 70 million to 80 million unique TCR beta chains, approximately 10 million shared. Libraries were prepared by immunoSEQ multiplex PCR; TCRdb keeps only in-frame clonotypes and omits some of them. The DNA was the basis for D and trimming; V, J and clone size are from that table. The table records fewer than 100,000 clones, approximately 7.1% of them present only once. This clone was seen more than once but under ten times. No antigen is known for it. Trimming took off 5 bases at V and 5 bases at J, with 13 bases between the two ends. The germline gives CDR1 MNHNS, CDR2 SASEGT. This CDR3 has 14 residues.

The chain combines TRBV6-1 with TRBJ2-1, with a tentative D call TRBD2 (7 bases). The source of this sequence is a man in his fifties or sixties in good health and CMV-seronegative. Sequencing was carried out using PBMCs. This chain's CDR3 is CASSWGGADNEQFF. CDR3 in DNA: TGTGCCAGCAGTTGGGGGGGGGCCGACAATGAGCAGTTCTTC.